This T cell receptor beta chain originates from a study of beta chain features in type 1 diabetes. Study conclusions and caveats: The study found moderately but significantly shorter TCRB CDR3s in all four CD4+ subsets of Type 1 diabetes patients.

This CDR3 spans 15 amino acids. The germline gives CDR1 SQVTM, CDR2 ANQGSEA. The V and J ends lost 0 bases and 9 bases respectively, with 20 bases between them. This clone was seen at least ten times. No antigen is known for it. Expressed TCRB transcripts were sequenced because the isolated RNA had all been reverse transcribed beforehand. Only in-frame clones appear in the TCRdb table, and some are missing; sequencing was by immunoSEQ multiplex PCR. The sample has around 140,000 clones, 13% seen once. V is TRBV29-1 and J is TRBJ1-1, with no clear D. This receptor was identified in a young man with type 1 diabetes. Sequenced material: central memory CD4+ T cells from blood. CDR3: CSVEDRKGSPQQAFF. DNA of the CDR3: TGCAGCGTTGAAGATAGAAAGGGATCCCCTCAGCAAGCTTTCTTT.